Sequencing of this T cell receptor (beta chain) was carried out in a study of blood T cell repertoires in COVID-19. Repertoires were generated with immunoSEQ multiplex PCR, while TCRdb's copy carries only in-frame clones and drops some. The sample holds some 150,000 clones; over 80% are singletons and the top ten take over 0.75%. Material: peripheral blood. The sequence was obtained from a woman aged 50 to 65 with acute or convalescent COVID-19.

CDR3 loop: CASSLTSGGGDTQYF. As DNA, the CDR3 is TGCGCCAGCAGCTTAACTAGCGGGGGTGGAGATACGCAGTATTTT. The V call is TRBV5-1, the J call TRBJ2-3; 11 positions match TRBD2. There are 15 residues in the CDR3. Trimming cost V 2 bases and J 5 bases; bases outside gene matches: 4. CDR1 and CDR2 from the germline V gene are SGHRS and YFSETQ.